This T cell receptor beta chain was recorded in a study of cytotoxic CD8 clonotypes in ibrutinib-treated CLL. Overall study findings and caveats: Rising at ibrutinib response, clonality subsequently fell back toward baseline at progression.

Comment on this clone: As yet, its antigen is unknown.

V was trimmed by 0 bases and J by 3 bases, leaving 8 bases between them. CDR3 length equals 14 residues. Germline lookup yields CDR1 SGHAT and CDR2 FQNNGV. Some clones are missing from TCRdb's copy, which holds only in-frame ones; the method was immunoSEQ multiplex PCR. The table shows more than 200,000 clones, with roughly 65% occurring only once. The sample consisted of PBMCs, taken after 12 months of ibrutinib treatment. The chain carries TRBV11-2 and TRBJ1-1; D gene ambiguous. The TCR was taken from a human donor with chronic lymphocytic leukemia. The CDR3 sequence: CASSLEAVDTEAFF. The CDR3 nucleotides are TGTGCCAGCAGCTTAGAGGCTGTTGACACTGAAGCTTTCTTT.